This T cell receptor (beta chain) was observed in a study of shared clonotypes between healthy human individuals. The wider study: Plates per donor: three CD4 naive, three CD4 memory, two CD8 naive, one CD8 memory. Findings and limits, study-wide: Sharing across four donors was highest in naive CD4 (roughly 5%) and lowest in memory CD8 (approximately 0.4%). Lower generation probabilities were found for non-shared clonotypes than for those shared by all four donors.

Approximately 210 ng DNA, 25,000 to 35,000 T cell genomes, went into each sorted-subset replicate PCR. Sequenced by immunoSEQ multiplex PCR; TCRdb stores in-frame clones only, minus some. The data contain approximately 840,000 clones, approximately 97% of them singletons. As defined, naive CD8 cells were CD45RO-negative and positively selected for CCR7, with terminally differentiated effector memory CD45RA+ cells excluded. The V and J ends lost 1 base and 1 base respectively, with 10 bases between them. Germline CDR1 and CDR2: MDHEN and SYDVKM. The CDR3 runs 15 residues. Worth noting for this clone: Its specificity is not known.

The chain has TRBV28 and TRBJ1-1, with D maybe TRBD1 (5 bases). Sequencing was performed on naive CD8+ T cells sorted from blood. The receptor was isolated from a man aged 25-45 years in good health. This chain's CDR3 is CASSLLLGGNTEAFF. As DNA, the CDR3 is TGTGCCAGCAGTTTATTATTGGGGGGGAACACTGAAGCTTTCTTT.